This TCR beta chain is drawn from a study of blood T cell repertoires in COVID-19. Study-wide background: Sample material is recorded as cDNA or gDNA derived from T cells, B-cell-depleted T cells, or PBMCs.

The CDR3 is 14 amino acids. V was pared by 3 bases and J by 6 bases, with 4 bases of the junction left unmatched. Germline loops: CDR1 SGHNT, CDR2 YYREEE (reference sequence). Methods used by the authors: Nucleated cell counts were estimated from reference gene primer amplification. Using immunoSEQ multiplex PCR, the repertoire was profiled, and TCRdb retains in-frame clones only, with some absent. V, J and clone size derive from that table, while D and trimming were established from the DNA sequence. Altogether approximately 260,000 clones are present, 70% to 85% being singletons, with the ten largest covering 4.5% to 5%.

Sequenced: peripheral blood. This clonotype originated in an elderly woman with active or convalescent COVID-19. The genes are TRBV5-4 and TRBJ1-4; 8 nucleotides match TRBD1. Here the CDR3 reads CASSWTGMHEKLFF. CDR3 sequence (DNA): TGTGCCAGCAGCTGGACAGGGATGCATGAAAAACTGTTTTTT.